This section outlines one TCR beta chain sequence together with its context. Other DNA sequences in this specimen translate into the identical CDR3. The data originate from a study of blood T cell repertoires in COVID-19. For the study at large: Collection of acute and convalescent COVID-19 samples took place in the United States, Italy and Spain.

Study processing details: Reference gene primer amplification gave nucleated cell count estimates. Sequenced by immunoSEQ multiplex PCR; TCRdb stores in-frame clones only, minus some. V, J and clone size derive from that table, while D and trimming were established from the DNA sequence. The top ten clones hold about 4.8% of a sample with 210,000 or so clones, 70% to 90% of them seen once. Sequencing was carried out using peripheral blood. This sequence originates from a man between 50 and 59 years old with acute or convalescent COVID-19.

CDR3 region: CASSIEGGEQFF. The CDR3 nucleotides read TGTGCCAGTAGTATAGAGGGGGGTGAGCAGTTCTTC. The chain carries TRBV19 and TRBJ2-1, with D perhaps matching TRBD2 (6 bases). The germline V and J ends were trimmed by 0 bases and 9 bases, with 6 bases remaining between them. Per germline, CDR1 LNHDA and CDR2 SQIVND (reference sequence). This CDR3 has 12 amino acids.